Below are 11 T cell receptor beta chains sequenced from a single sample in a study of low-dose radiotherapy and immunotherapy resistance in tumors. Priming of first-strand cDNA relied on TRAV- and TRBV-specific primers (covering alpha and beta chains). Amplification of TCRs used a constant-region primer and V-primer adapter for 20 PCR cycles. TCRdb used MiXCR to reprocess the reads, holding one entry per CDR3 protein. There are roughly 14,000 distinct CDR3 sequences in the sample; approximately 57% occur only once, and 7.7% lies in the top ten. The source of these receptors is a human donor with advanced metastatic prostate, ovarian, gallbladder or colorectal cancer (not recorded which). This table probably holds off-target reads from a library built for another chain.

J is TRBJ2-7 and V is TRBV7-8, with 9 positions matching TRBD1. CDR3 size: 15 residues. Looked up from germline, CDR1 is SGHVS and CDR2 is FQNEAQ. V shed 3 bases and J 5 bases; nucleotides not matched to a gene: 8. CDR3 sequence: CASSFRDRVLHEQYF. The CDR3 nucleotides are TGTGCCAGCAGCTTCCGGGACAGGGTCCTCCACGAGCAGTACTTC. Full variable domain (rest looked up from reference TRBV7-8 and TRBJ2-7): GAGVSQSPRYKVAKRGQDVALRCDPISGHVSLFWYQQALGQGPEFLTYFQNEAQLDKSGLPSDRFFAERPEGSVSTLKIQRTQQEDSAVYLCASSFRDRVLHEQYFGPGTRLTVT.

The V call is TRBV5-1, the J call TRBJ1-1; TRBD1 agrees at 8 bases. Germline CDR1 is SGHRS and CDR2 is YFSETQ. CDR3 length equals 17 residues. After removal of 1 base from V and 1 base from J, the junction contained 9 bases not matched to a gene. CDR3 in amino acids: CASSLRRGLERNTEAFF. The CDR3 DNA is TGCGCCAGCAGCTTGCGCAGGGGGCTTGAGAGGAACACTGAAGCTTTCTTT.

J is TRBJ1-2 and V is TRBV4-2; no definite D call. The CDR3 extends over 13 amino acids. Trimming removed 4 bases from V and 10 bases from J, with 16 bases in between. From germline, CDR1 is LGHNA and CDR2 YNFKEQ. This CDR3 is CASSRETFRVYTF. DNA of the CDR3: TGTGCCAGCAGCCGGGAGACCTTCCGGGTCTACACCTTC.

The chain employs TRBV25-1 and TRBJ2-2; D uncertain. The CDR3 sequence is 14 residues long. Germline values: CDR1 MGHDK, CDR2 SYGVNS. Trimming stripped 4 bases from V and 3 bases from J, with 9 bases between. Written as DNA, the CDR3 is TGTGCCAGCAGTGGGCAGAAAGACACCGGGGAGCTGTTTTTT. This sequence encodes CASSGQKDTGELFF.

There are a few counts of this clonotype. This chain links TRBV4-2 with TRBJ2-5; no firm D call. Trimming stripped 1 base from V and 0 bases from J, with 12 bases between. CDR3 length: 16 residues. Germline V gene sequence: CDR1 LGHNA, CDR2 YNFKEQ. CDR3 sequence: CASSQVVAPNQETQYF. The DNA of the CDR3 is TGTGCCAGCAGCCAAGTCGTGGCGCCAAACCAAGAGACCCAGTACTTC.

In DNA form, the CDR3 reads TGCAGCGTTGGGGCCAGTCTTAGCTCCTACGAGCAGTACTTC. Protein: CSVGASLSSYEQYF. The gene calls are TRBV29-1 and TRBJ2-7; D is ambiguous. Trimming shortened V by 4 bases and J by 0 bases, and 13 bases separated the two germline ends. Germline V gene lookup returns CDR1 SQVTM and CDR2 ANQGSEA. The CDR3 has 14 residues.

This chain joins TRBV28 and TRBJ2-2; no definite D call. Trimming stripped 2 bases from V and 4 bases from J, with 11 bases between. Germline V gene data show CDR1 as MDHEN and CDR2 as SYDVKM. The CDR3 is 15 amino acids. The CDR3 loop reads CASSLPPARTGELFF. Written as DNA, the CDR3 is TGTGCCAGCAGTTTACCCCCGGCACGCACCGGGGAGCTGTTTTTT. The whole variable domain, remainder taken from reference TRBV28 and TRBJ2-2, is DVKVTQSSRYLVKRTGEKVFLECVQDMDHENMFWYRQDPGLGLRLIYFSYDVKMKEKGDIPEGYSVSREKKERFSLILESASTNQTSMYLCASSLPPARTGELFFGEGSRLTVL.

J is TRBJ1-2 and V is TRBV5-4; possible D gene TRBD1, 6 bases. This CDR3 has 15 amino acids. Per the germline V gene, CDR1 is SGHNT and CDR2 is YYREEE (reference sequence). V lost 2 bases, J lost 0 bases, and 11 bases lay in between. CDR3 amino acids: CASSFGQLANYGYTF. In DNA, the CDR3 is TGTGCCAGCAGCTTTGGACAGTTAGCTAACTATGGCTACACCTTC.

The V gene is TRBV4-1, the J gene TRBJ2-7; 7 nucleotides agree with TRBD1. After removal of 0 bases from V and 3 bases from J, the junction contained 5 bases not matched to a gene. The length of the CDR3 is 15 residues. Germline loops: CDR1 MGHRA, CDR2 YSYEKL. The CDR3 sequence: CASSQERQGIYEQYF. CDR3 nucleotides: TGCGCCAGCAGCCAAGAGAGACAGGGTATCTACGAGCAGTACTTC.

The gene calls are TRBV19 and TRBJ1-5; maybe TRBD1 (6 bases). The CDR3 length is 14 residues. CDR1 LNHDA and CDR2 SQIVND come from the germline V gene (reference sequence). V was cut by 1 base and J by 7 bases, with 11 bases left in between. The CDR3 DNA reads TGTGCCAGTAGTATAGTGGCAGGGGAGCAGCCCCAGCATTTT. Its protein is CASSIVAGEQPQHF.

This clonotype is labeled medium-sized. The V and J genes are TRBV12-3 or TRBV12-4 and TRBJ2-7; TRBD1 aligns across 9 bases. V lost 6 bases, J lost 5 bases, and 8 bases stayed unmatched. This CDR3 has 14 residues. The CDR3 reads CASRESGQGNEQYF. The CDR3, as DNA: TGTGCCAGCAGGGAATCTGGACAGGGGAACGAGCAGTACTTC.